This T cell receptor (beta chain) is drawn from a study of blood T cell repertoires in COVID-19. Background on the study: The origin of the acute and convalescent COVID-19 samples was the United States, Italy and Spain.

Cohort allocation depended upon clinical history that participants reported. TCRdb keeps only in-frame clones here, not all; method: immunoSEQ multiplex PCR. The table records about 440,000 clones, 70% to 90% of them present only once. Per the germline V gene, CDR1 is MNHEY and CDR2 is SMNVEV (reference sequence). The CDR3 has 16 residues. The trim removed 0 bases at V and 11 bases at J, leaving 13 bases unmatched. The chain has TRBV27 and TRBJ1-1; 9 nucleotides match TRBD1. The sequenced material came from PBMCs or T cells enriched from blood (not recorded which). The TCR originated in a woman under 30 with acute COVID-19. In DNA form, the CDR3 reads TGTGCCAGCAGTTTATCAAACCGGGACAGGGACGTTTACGCTTTCTTT. Its translation is CASSLSNRDRDVYAFF.